The rows below give T cell receptor beta chains drawn from one sample of a study of T cells in Graves' hyperthyroidism and ophthalmopathy. TCRdb fed the multiplex PCR reads into MiXCR, producing one record per CDR3 protein. Of 250,000 or so distinct CDR3 sequences in the sample, around 15% were seen once. Sequencing was performed on blood. These receptors came from a woman between 45 and 65 years old with Graves' hyperthyroidism that later progressed to Graves' ophthalmopathy. The CDR3 runs from the conserved cysteine through the conserved F or W. The order of the fields is clone size, D gene, J gene, V gene, CDR3 protein, CDR3 DNA. D genes are given only for firm matches. Rows give clone size only sometimes, using once, few, many, or a class for an expanded clone.

size: few; D: -; J: TRBJ1-5; V: TRBV15; CDR3: CATSRDLGGAQQPQHF; DNA: TGTGCCACCAGCAGAGACCTTGGTGGGGCGCAGCAGCCCCAGCATTTT
size: many; D: -; J: TRBJ1-5; V: TRBV12-3/TRBV12-4; CDR3: CASSFAWGQPQHF; DNA: TGTGCCAGCAGTTTTGCCTGGGGTCAGCCCCAGCATTTT
size: many; D: TRBD1; J: TRBJ2-3; V: TRBV6-2/TRBV6-3; CDR3: CASSDWDSGTDTQYF; DNA: TGTGCCAGCAGCGACTGGGACAGTGGCACAGATACGCAGTATTTT
size: -; D: TRBD2; J: TRBJ2-5; V: TRBV11-3; CDR3: CASSLGIVGGEETQYF; DNA: TGTGCCAGCAGCTTAGGTATCGTGGGAGGGGAGGAGACCCAGTACTTC
size: few; D: -; J: TRBJ2-2; V: TRBV15; CDR3: CATSSERSGTNRYNTGELFF; DNA: TGTGCCACCAGCTCAGAGAGAAGCGGTACCAACAGATACAACACCGGGGAGCTGTTTTTT
size: many; D: TRBD1; J: TRBJ2-4; V: TRBV20-1; CDR3: CSARAAQGVNIQYF; DNA: TGCAGTGCTAGAGCCGCTCAGGGGGTAAACATTCAGTACTTC
size: few; D: TRBD2; J: TRBJ2-2; V: TRBV5-1; CDR3: CASSSGLAGGPGELFF; DNA: TGCGCCAGCAGCTCGGGACTAGCGGGAGGGCCCGGGGAGCTGTTTTTT
size: many; D: -; J: TRBJ1-1; V: TRBV13; CDR3: CASSADPRGNTEAFF; DNA: TGTGCCAGCAGCGCCGATCCTCGGGGAAACACTGAAGCTTTCTTT
size: many; D: TRBD1; J: TRBJ2-7; V: TRBV3-1; CDR3: CASSQDGQGRYEQYF; DNA: TGTGCCAGCAGCCAAGACGGACAGGGGCGATACGAGCAGTACTTC
size: -; D: TRBD1; J: TRBJ2-2; V: TRBV14; CDR3: CASSQVFGQGSLLGELFF; DNA: TGTGCCAGCAGCCAAGTTTTCGGACAGGGTAGTCTTCTCGGGGAGCTGTTTTTT
size: -; D: -; J: TRBJ2-3; V: TRBV5-1; CDR3: CASSSGMSDTQYF; DNA: TGCGCCAGCAGCTCGGGAATGTCAGATACGCAGTATTTT
size: many; D: -; J: TRBJ1-1; V: TRBV14; CDR3: CASSQDRLTEAFF; DNA: TGTGCCAGCAGCCAAGACCGGCTCACTGAAGCTTTCTTT
size: -; D: -; J: TRBJ2-5; V: TRBV19; CDR3: CASRPVWSQETQYF; DNA: TGTGCCAGTAGGCCCGTCTGGAGCCAAGAGACCCAGTACTTC
size: many; D: -; J: TRBJ2-5; V: TRBV30; CDR3: CAWSAPPWTATQETQYF; DNA: TGTGCCTGGAGTGCTCCCCCTTGGACAGCAACCCAAGAGACCCAGTACTTC
size: many; D: TRBD1; J: TRBJ1-5; V: TRBV27; CDR3: CASSQIKGQLSQPQHF; DNA: TGTGCCAGCAGTCAAATCAAGGGACAGTTAAGTCAGCCCCAGCATTTT
size: many; D: TRBD1; J: TRBJ2-5; V: TRBV20-1; CDR3: CSGLDREGKETQYF; DNA: TGCAGTGGCCTCGACAGGGAAGGAAAAGAGACCCAGTACTTC
size: many; D: -; J: TRBJ1-1; V: TRBV18; CDR3: CASSPFRDGLEAFF; DNA: TGTGCCAGCTCACCATTTCGGGACGGCCTTGAAGCTTTCTTT
size: -; D: TRBD2; J: TRBJ2-1; V: TRBV20-1; CDR3: CSAAGLAGGYNEQFF; DNA: TGCAGTGCTGCGGGACTAGCGGGAGGTTACAATGAGCAGTTCTTC
size: many; D: -; J: TRBJ2-3; V: TRBV20-1; CDR3: CSAYSGGTDTQYF; DNA: TGCAGTGCTTACTCGGGAGGCACAGATACGCAGTATTTT
size: many; D: TRBD2; J: TRBJ2-1; V: TRBV3-1; CDR3: CASSQRLAGASSYNEQFF; DNA: TGTGCCAGCAGCCAAAGACTAGCGGGTGCAAGCTCCTACAATGAGCAGTTCTTC
size: many; D: -; J: TRBJ1-2; V: TRBV5-1; CDR3: CASSRNTQGRWSYGYTF; DNA: TGCGCCAGCAGCCGGAATACCCAGGGGCGTTGGAGCTATGGCTACACCTTC
size: -; D: TRBD2; J: TRBJ2-5; V: TRBV2; CDR3: CASRGLAGGPGETQYF; DNA: TGTGCCAGCAGGGGACTAGCGGGAGGGCCGGGAGAGACCCAGTACTTC
size: few; D: TRBD2; J: TRBJ2-1; V: TRBV5-8; CDR3: CASSLGLAGQPAEQFF; DNA: TGTGCCAGCAGCTTGGGACTAGCGGGGCAACCGGCGGAGCAGTTCTTC
size: -; D: -; J: TRBJ1-4; V: TRBV9; CDR3: CASSPTVNEKLFF; DNA: TGTGCCAGCAGCCCCACGGTAAATGAAAAACTGTTTTTT
size: many; D: -; J: TRBJ1-5; V: TRBV27; CDR3: CASSLWGGEGNQPQHF; DNA: TGTGCCAGCAGTTTATGGGGGGGCGAAGGCAATCAGCCCCAGCATTTT
size: -; D: TRBD2; J: TRBJ2-3; V: TRBV27; CDR3: CASSSRLAGRQGDTQYF; DNA: TGTGCCAGCAGTTCCCGTCTAGCGGGACGTCAGGGGGATACGCAGTATTTT
size: many; D: -; J: TRBJ1-5; V: TRBV20-1; CDR3: CSASGFQGVGNQPQHF; DNA: TGCAGTGCTAGTGGGTTCCAGGGTGTGGGCAATCAGCCCCAGCATTTT
size: -; D: -; J: TRBJ2-1; V: TRBV19; CDR3: CASSIDRRVPNNEQFF; DNA: TGTGCCAGTAGTATAGATCGCCGGGTCCCCAACAATGAGCAGTTCTTC
size: -; D: TRBD1; J: TRBJ2-3; V: TRBV15; CDR3: CATSRRSGTGLDTQYF; DNA: TGTGCCACCAGCAGGCGATCCGGGACAGGGTTAGATACGCAGTATTTT
size: many; D: -; J: TRBJ1-5; V: TRBV2; CDR3: CASSEGASRQPQHF; DNA: TGTGCCAGCAGTGAAGGGGCAAGCAGGCAGCCCCAGCATTTT